Listed below are T cell receptor beta chains from one sample, sequenced in a study of blood T cell repertoires in COVID-19. Only in-frame clones appear in the TCRdb table, and some are missing; sequencing was by immunoSEQ multiplex PCR. Of 140,000 to 150,000 clones in the sample, 79% were seen once. Sequencing used peripheral blood. Receptors originate from a man aged 50-59 years with active or convalescent COVID-19. Both conserved end residues are part of each CDR3. The D gene is left open where the match is weak. A clone size is listed for some rows: how often the clone was seen (once, few, many), or a class if it is expanded.

CDR3nt	CDR3aa	abundance	d_gene	v_gene	j_gene
TGTGCCAGCACTTGGGACAGCTCCTACGAGCAGTACTTC	CASTWDSSYEQYF	-	TRBD1	TRBV7-9	TRBJ2-7
TGTGCCACCAAACCGGGACTAGCTGCAGATACGCAGTATTTT	CATKPGLAADTQYF	once	TRBD2	TRBV2	TRBJ2-3
TGCGCCAGCAGCCAAGTTTCGGGAACCTACGAGCAGTACTTC	CASSQVSGTYEQYF	-	-	TRBV4-1	TRBJ2-7
TGTGCCAGCAGTTCCCGGGACAGGGGTGGCGACACTGAAGCTTTCTTT	CASSSRDRGGDTEAFF	-	TRBD1	TRBV6-6	TRBJ1-1
TGTGCCAGCAGTACGGGGGGACAGGGCTTTAATACGCAGTATTTT	CASSTGGQGFNTQYF	few	TRBD1	TRBV6-6	TRBJ2-3
TGTGCCAGCAGCCTAGCGGGAGCCTACGAGCAGTACTTC	CASSLAGAYEQYF	-	TRBD2	TRBV6-5	TRBJ2-7
TGTGCCAGCAGTTTATCAGGGGTGAGCACAGATACGCAGTATTTT	CASSLSGVSTDTQYF	once	-	TRBV28	TRBJ2-3
TGTGCCAGCAGCTTCACTTTCTACAATGAGCAGTTCTTC	CASSFTFYNEQFF	-	-	TRBV12-3/TRBV12-4	TRBJ2-1
TGTGCCAGCAGTTACGGCCCGAACACTGAAGCTTTCTTT	CASSYGPNTEAFF	once	-	TRBV6-5	TRBJ1-1
TGTGCCAGCAGCGTAGCAGGCTCTGGAAACACCATATATTTT	CASSVAGSGNTIYF	-	-	TRBV9	TRBJ1-3
TGTGCCAGCAGATCTGCGGGACGGGATAATTCACCCCTCCACTTT	CASRSAGRDNSPLHF	-	-	TRBV28	TRBJ1-6
TGTGCCAGCAGTTCGGGCAGGGTGGGGTCACCCCTCCACTTT	CASSSGRVGSPLHF	-	-	TRBV6-5	TRBJ1-6
TGTGCCAGTAGTATATGGCGGGAGGTTGGGAATGAGCAGTTCTTC	CASSIWREVGNEQFF	-	TRBD2	TRBV19	TRBJ2-1
TGTGCCAGCACTTCAGCGGGAGGGCCTCTTGATACGCAGTATTTT	CASTSAGGPLDTQYF	-	TRBD2	TRBV9	TRBJ2-3
TGTGCCACCAGTGATTCGGGGGTCAGGGGGACCTACAATGAGCAGTTCTTC	CATSDSGVRGTYNEQFF	-	-	TRBV24-1	TRBJ2-1
TGTGCCACCAGCAGAGACCAAAGCGGGGGACAGGGCTACACCTTC	CATSRDQSGGQGYTF	-	TRBD1	TRBV15	TRBJ1-2
TGTGCCAGCAGTATCGGGACAGTTCTGACAGATACGCAGTATTTT	CASSIGTVLTDTQYF	-	TRBD1	TRBV6-2/TRBV6-3	TRBJ2-3
TGCGCCAGCAGCTTGGATACGGGAAAGACCCAGTACTTC	CASSLDTGKTQYF	-	-	TRBV5-1	TRBJ2-5
TGCGCCAGCAGCGCGGACAGGGTCTCCTACGAGCAGTACTTC	CASSADRVSYEQYF	-	TRBD1	TRBV5-1	TRBJ2-7
TGTGCCAGCAGCTCGACAGGGGAGGGCTACACCTTC	CASSSTGEGYTF	-	TRBD1	TRBV7-9	TRBJ1-2
TGTGCCAGCATCTTAAATCTGGTTACAGGGTCCAACACCGGGGAGCTGTTTTTT	CASILNLVTGSNTGELFF	-	-	TRBV11-2	TRBJ2-2
TGTGCCAGCAGTTTAGGCTCCAGCGATTCCTACGAGCAGTACTTC	CASSLGSSDSYEQYF	-	-	TRBV28	TRBJ2-7
TGTGCTAGCAGTCCAGACAGGGATTCCTCCTACGAGCAGTACTTC	CASSPDRDSSYEQYF	few	TRBD1	TRBV7-7	TRBJ2-7
TGTGCCACCCGCCTGGGAGGGAACCAGTACTTC	CATRLGGNQYF	-	TRBD2	TRBV24-1	TRBJ2-7
TGTGCCAGCAGCGCCTCCGACAGGGGGCTCACTGAAGCTTTCTTT	CASSASDRGLTEAFF	-	TRBD1	TRBV7-9	TRBJ1-1
TGTGCCAGCAGCCAAGCTGGGCGTAATAATTCACCCCTCCACTTT	CASSQAGRNNSPLHF	-	-	TRBV3-1/TRBV3-2	TRBJ1-6
TGTGCCAGCACCCCGACAGGGTTCTATGGCTACACCTTC	CASTPTGFYGYTF	-	TRBD1	TRBV12-3/TRBV12-4	TRBJ1-2
TGTGCCAGCAGTCCTTGGGGACTAGCTGTCAATGAGCAGTTCTTC	CASSPWGLAVNEQFF	-	TRBD2	TRBV6-6	TRBJ2-1
TGTGCCAGCAGGTTGACTAGCGGCACAGATACGCAGTATTTT	CASRLTSGTDTQYF	few	TRBD2	TRBV2	TRBJ2-3
TGCGCCAGCAGCCAAGATTATCTGGCAACCGGGGAGCTGTTTTTT	CASSQDYLATGELFF	-	-	TRBV4-1	TRBJ2-2
TGTGCCAGTAGTATTTTAGCGGGAGTGACAGATACGCAGTATTTT	CASSILAGVTDTQYF	-	TRBD2	TRBV19	TRBJ2-3
TGTGCCAGTAGTATCGGGGGGCCGAGTCAGCCCCAGCATTTT	CASSIGGPSQPQHF	-	-	TRBV19	TRBJ1-5
TGTGCCAGCAGCCGCATAGCGGGAGCGGAGGAGACCCAGTACTTC	CASSRIAGAEETQYF	-	TRBD2	TRBV7-2	TRBJ2-5
TGCGCCAGCAGCCCAGAGGGACAGTCCAACACTGAAGCTTTCTTT	CASSPEGQSNTEAFF	many	TRBD1	TRBV5-1	TRBJ1-1
TGCAGCGTTGAATATATGTCTAGACAAGAGACCCAGTACTTC	CSVEYMSRQETQYF	-	-	TRBV29-1	TRBJ2-5
TGTGCCAGCAGCCAAGATAGTTTCTACGAGCAGTACTTC	CASSQDSFYEQYF	-	-	TRBV3-1/TRBV3-2	TRBJ2-7
TGTGCCAGTAATCAACAGGCGAACACCGGGGAGCTGTTTTTT	CASNQQANTGELFF	-	-	TRBV19	TRBJ2-2
TGCAGCGTTGTAGCGGGTCCCCACCACAATGAGCAGTTCTTC	CSVVAGPHHNEQFF	-	TRBD2	TRBV29-1	TRBJ2-1
TGCAGCGTTGTGGACAGGGATGGAACTGAAGCTTTCTTT	CSVVDRDGTEAFF	few	TRBD1	TRBV29-1	TRBJ1-1
TGTGCCAGCAGCGCACGCGGCCCCGGCACCGGGGAGCTGTTTTTT	CASSARGPGTGELFF	-	-	TRBV7-3	TRBJ2-2
TGCGCCAGCAGCGGCCAGCTAGCGACTAGCACAGATACGCAGTATTTT	CASSGQLATSTDTQYF	-	-	TRBV5-1	TRBJ2-3
TGTGCCAGCAGTTTAGGGGAGGGCGCCGGCAATGAGCAGTTCTTC	CASSLGEGAGNEQFF	once	TRBD2	TRBV27	TRBJ2-1
TGTGCCACCAGAAGAGACAGGGCCGCAGATACGCAGTATTTT	CATRRDRAADTQYF	-	TRBD1	TRBV15	TRBJ2-3
TGTGCCAGCAGCGCCCGGACAGGGGCAATCTTAGGGGAGCTGTTTTTT	CASSARTGAILGELFF	-	TRBD1	TRBV11-2	TRBJ2-2
TGTGCCAGCAGCTTGGAGGGACTAGCGGGATCAAGCACAGATACGCAGTATTTT	CASSLEGLAGSSTDTQYF	-	TRBD2	TRBV5-4	TRBJ2-3
TGTGCCACCCAAGGCAGGGTCTCTGGAAACACCATATATTTT	CATQGRVSGNTIYF	-	-	TRBV6-6	TRBJ1-3
TGTGCCAGCAGCCTAGACAGGGACACTGAAGCTTTCTTT	CASSLDRDTEAFF	few	TRBD1	TRBV11-2	TRBJ1-1
TGCGCCAGCAGCCAAGTGTGGCAGGGGCAGTACGAGCAGTACTTC	CASSQVWQGQYEQYF	few	-	TRBV4-1	TRBJ2-7
TGTGCCAGCAGCGTAGGGGGACAGGGCGTCTATGGCTACACCTTC	CASSVGGQGVYGYTF	-	TRBD1	TRBV9	TRBJ1-2
TGTGCCAGCTCACCTTCGCAGGGCCAATACGAGCAGTACTTC	CASSPSQGQYEQYF	few	-	TRBV18	TRBJ2-7